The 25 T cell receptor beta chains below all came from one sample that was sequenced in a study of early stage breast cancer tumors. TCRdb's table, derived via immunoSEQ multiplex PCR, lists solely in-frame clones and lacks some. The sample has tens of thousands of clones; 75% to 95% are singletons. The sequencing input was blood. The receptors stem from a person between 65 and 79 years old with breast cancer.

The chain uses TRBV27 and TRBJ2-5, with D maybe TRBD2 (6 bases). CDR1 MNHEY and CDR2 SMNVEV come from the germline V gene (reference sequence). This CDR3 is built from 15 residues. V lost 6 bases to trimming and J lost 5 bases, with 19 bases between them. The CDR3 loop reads CASSDMTSSGETQYF. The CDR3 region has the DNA TGTGCCAGCAGCGATATGACTAGTTCGGGGGAGACCCAGTACTTC.

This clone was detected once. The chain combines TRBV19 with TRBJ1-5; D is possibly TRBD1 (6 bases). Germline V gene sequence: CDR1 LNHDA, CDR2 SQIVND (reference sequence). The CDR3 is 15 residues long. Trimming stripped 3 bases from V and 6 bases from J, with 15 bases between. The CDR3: CASSIRQGRVQPQHF. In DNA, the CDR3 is TGTGCCAGTAGTATTAGGCAGGGGAGGGTTCAGCCCCAGCATTTT.

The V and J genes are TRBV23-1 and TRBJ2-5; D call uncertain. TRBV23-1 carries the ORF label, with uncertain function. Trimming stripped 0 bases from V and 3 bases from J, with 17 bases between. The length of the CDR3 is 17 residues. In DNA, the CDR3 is TGCGCCAGCAGTCAATCGATCCCGTTTGCCCTAGAAGAGACCCAGTACTTC. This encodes CASSQSIPFALEETQYF.

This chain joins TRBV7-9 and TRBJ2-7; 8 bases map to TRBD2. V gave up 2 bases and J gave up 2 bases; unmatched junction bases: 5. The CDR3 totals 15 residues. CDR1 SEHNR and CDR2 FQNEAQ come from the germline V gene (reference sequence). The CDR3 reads CASSLIAGSTYEQYF. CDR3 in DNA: TGTGCCAGCAGCTTAATAGCGGGAAGCACCTACGAGCAGTACTTC.

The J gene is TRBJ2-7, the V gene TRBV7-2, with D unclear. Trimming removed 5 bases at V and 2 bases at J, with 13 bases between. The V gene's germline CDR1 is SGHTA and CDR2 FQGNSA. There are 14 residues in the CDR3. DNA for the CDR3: TGTGCCAGCAGCCCACTAAGTCCCCCCTACGAGCAGTACTTC. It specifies CASSPLSPPYEQYF.

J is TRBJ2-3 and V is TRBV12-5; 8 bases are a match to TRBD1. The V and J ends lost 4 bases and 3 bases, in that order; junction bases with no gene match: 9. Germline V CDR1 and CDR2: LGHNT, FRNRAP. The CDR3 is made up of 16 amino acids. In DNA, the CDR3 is TGTGCTAGTGGTTGGGTTGGACAGGGTGGGACAGATACGCAGTATTTT. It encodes CASGWVGQGGTDTQYF.

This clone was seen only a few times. The CDR3 protein is CASSIEMAVDEQYF. The CDR3 nucleotides read TGTGCCAGTAGTATTGAAATGGCCGTTGACGAGCAGTACTTC. This chain uses TRBV19 with TRBJ2-7; D unclear. The CDR3 contains 14 residues. CDR1 LNHDA and CDR2 SQIVND come from the germline V gene (reference sequence). V dropped 3 bases and J dropped 5 bases, with 14 bases sitting between them.

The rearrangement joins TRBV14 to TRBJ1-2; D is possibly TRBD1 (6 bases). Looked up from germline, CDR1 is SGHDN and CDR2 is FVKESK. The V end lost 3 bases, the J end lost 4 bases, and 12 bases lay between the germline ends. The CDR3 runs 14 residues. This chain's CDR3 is CASSQLQGPYGYTF. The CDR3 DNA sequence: TGTGCCAGCAGCCAGTTACAGGGACCCTATGGCTACACCTTC.

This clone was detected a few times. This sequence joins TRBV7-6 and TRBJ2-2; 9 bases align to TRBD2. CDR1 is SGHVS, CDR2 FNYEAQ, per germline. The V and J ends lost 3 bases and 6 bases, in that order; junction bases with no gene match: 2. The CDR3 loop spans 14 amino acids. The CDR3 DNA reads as TGTGCCAGCAGCTTGGTAGCGGGAGCCGGGGAGCTGTTTTTT. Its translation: CASSLVAGAGELFF.

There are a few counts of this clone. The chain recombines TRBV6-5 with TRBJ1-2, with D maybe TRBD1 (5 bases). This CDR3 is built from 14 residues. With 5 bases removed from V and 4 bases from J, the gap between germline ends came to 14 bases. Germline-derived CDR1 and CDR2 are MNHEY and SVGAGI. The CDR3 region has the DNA TGTGCCAGCAGTACCCCTTGGGGGGGCTATGGCTACACCTTC. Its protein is CASSTPWGGYGYTF.

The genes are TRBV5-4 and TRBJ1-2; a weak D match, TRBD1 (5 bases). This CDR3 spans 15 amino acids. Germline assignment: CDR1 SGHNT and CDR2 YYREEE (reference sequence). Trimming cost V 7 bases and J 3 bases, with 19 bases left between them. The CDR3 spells CASFILLRGDYGYTF. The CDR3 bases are TGTGCCAGCTTCATCCTCCTCCGGGGGGACTATGGCTACACCTTC.

The CDR3 region is CASKRTGYGYTF. For the CDR3, the DNA is TGTGCCAGTAAGAGGACGGGGTATGGCTACACCTTC. This chain connects TRBV19 to TRBJ1-2; no reliable D call. The V end lost 7 bases, the J end lost 5 bases, and 11 bases lay between the germline ends. Per germline, CDR1 LNHDA and CDR2 SQIVND (reference sequence). The CDR3 loop spans 12 amino acids. The variable domain in full, completed from reference TRBV19 and TRBJ1-2, reads DGGITQSPKYLFRKEGQNVTLSCEQNLNHDAMYWYRQDPGQGLRLIYYSQIVNDFQKGDIAEGYSVSREKKESFPLTVTSAQKNPTAFYLCASKRTGYGYTFGSGTRLTVV.

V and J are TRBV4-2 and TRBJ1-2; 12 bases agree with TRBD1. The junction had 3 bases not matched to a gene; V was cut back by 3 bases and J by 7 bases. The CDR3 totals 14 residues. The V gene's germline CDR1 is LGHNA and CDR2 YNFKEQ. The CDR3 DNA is TGTGCCAGCAGCCAGGGACAGGGGGCTGGTGGCTACACCTTC. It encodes CASSQGQGAGGYTF.

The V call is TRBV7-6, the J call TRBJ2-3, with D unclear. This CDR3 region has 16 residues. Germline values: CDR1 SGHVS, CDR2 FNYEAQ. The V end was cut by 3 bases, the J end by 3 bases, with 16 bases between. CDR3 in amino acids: CASSFPPMPGTDTQYF. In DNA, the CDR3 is TGTGCCAGCAGCTTCCCCCCAATGCCCGGGACAGATACGCAGTATTTT.

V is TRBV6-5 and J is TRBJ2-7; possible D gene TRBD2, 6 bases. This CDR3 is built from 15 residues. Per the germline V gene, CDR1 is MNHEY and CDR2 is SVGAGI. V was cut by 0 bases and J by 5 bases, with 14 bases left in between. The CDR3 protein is CASSYSGGDRDEQYF. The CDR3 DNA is TGTGCCAGCAGTTACTCGGGGGGAGATAGGGACGAGCAGTACTTC.

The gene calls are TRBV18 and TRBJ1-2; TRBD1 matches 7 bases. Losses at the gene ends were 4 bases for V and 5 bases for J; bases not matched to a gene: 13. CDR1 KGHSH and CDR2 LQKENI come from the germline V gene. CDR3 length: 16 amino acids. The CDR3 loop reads CASSLTTGTASYGYTF. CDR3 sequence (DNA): TGTGCCAGCTCACTTACTACCGGGACAGCATCTTATGGCTACACCTTC.

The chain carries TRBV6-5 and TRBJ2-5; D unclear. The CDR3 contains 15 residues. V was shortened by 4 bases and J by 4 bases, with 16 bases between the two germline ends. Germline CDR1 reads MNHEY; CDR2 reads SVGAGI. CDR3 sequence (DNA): TGTGCCAGCAGTTCCCCGGGTCTCATGGGAGAGACCCAGTACTTC. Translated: CASSSPGLMGETQYF.

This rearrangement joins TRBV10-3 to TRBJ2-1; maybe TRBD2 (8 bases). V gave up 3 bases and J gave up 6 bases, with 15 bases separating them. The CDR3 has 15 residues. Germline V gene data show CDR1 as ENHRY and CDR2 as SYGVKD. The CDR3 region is CAISDPGGGLNEQFF. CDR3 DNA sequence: TGTGCCATCAGTGACCCGGGAGGGGGCCTCAATGAGCAGTTCTTC.

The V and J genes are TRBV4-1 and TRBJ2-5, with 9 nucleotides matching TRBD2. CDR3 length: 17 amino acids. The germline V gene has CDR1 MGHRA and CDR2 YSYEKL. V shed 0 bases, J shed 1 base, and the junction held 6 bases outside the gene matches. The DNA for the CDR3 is TGCGCCAGCAGCCAAGATGGAAAGCGGGGGGTCCAAGAGACCCAGTACTTC. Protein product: CASSQDGKRGVQETQYF.

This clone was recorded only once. The CDR3 here is CASRGQTSSYNEQFF. The CDR3 region has the DNA TGTGCCAGCAGGGGACAGACTAGCTCCTACAATGAGCAGTTCTTC. The chain uses TRBV6-1 and TRBJ2-1, with TRBD1 as a possible D gene (7 bases). Germline assignment: CDR1 MNHNS and CDR2 SASEGT. Trimming removed 6 bases from V and 0 bases from J, with 12 bases in between. This CDR3 is built from 15 residues.

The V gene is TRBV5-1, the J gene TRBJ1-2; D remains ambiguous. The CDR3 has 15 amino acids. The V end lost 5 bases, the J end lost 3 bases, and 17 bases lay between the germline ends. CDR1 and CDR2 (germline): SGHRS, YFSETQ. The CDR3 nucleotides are TGCGCCAGCAGAAAGGACGGGCTGGAGGACTATGGCTACACCTTC. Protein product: CASRKDGLEDYGYTF.

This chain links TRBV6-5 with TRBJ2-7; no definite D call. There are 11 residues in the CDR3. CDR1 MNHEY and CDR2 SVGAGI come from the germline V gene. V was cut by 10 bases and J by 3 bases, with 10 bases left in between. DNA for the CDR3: TGTGCCACCAGAGACAACTACGAGCAGTACTTC. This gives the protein CATRDNYEQYF.

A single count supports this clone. The CDR3, as DNA: TGTGCCACCAGCTTAAGCTGGGGACTTGACTACGAGCAGTACTTC. Protein: CATSLSWGLDYEQYF. The chain carries TRBV15 and TRBJ2-7; maybe TRBD2 (6 bases). The CDR3 has 15 residues. Trimming took 5 bases from V and 3 from J, leaving 17 bases between them. The germline CDR1 and CDR2 sequences are LNHNV and YYDKDF (reference sequence).

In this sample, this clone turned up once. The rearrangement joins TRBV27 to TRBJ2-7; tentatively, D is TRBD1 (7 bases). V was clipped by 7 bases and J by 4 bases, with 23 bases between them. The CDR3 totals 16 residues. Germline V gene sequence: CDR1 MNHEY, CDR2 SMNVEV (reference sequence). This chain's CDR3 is CASKPPTETGRYEQYF. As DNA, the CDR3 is TGTGCCAGCAAACCTCCCACGGAGACAGGGAGGTACGAGCAGTACTTC.

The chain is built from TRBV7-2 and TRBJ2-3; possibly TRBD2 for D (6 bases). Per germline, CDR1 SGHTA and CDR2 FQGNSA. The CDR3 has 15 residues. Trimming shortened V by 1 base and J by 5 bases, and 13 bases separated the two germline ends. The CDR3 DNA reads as TGTGCCAGCAGCTTAGATTACGCGGGGAAAGATACGCAGTATTTT. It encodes CASSLDYAGKDTQYF.